This T cell receptor (beta chain) originates from a study of cytomegalovirus exposure and HLA in healthy donors. Overall study results and limits: Rarity characterized most TCR sequences, yet some public TCRs appeared in many donors. After further analysis at a later stage, roughly 15,000 TCR beta sequences were associated with HLA alleles at 0.05 false discovery rate. In a later analysis, donors in an Asian-associated ancestry cluster reportedly had fewer N-insertions in productive TCRs than the cohort mean.

The PCR ran on 60 Vbeta and 13 Jbeta primers. The protocol was immunoSEQ multiplex PCR, while the TCRdb copy is restricted to in-frame clones and leaves out a portion. The table lists about 150,000 clones, 70% to 90% of them singletons. Concerning this clone: Its antigen is currently unknown.

The CDR3 has 13 amino acids. The V gene lost 2 bases and the J gene lost 4 bases, with 5 bases spanning the gap. Germline lookup yields CDR1 MNHEY and CDR2 SVGAGI. The sample taken for sequencing was PBMCs. The chain uses TRBV6-5 and TRBJ2-2, with a tentative D call TRBD2 (5 bases). The receptor's source is a woman aged 18 to 35 in good health and CMV-seronegative. The CDR3 loop reads CASSYGLTGELFF. CDR3 sequence (DNA): TGTGCCAGCAGTTACGGACTCACCGGGGAGCTGTTTTTT.